Described below is a single T cell receptor beta chain sequence and its context. TCRdb re-analysed the 5' RACE reads in MiXCR, keeping a single row per CDR3 protein. The sample lists about 210,000 distinct CDR3 sequences, around 10% occurring once. Per germline, CDR1 SGHTS and CDR2 YDEGEE. The CDR3 spans 16 residues. V lost 4 bases to trimming and J lost 1 base, with 16 bases between them. The data stem from a study of identical twins. This sequence originates from a woman under 30 in good health. The sequenced sample consisted of memory (CD45RO+) T cells sorted from blood. V gene TRBV5-8 combines with J gene TRBJ2-3; possibly TRBD1 for D (6 bases). The CDR3: CASSPSGTFRTDTQYF. The CDR3 DNA reads as TGTGCCAGCAGCCCTTCCGGGACATTTCGCACAGATACGCAGTATTTT.